The 15 T cell receptor beta chains below were found in one sample sequenced in a study of blood T cell repertoires in COVID-19. Assay: immunoSEQ multiplex PCR; the TCRdb copy retains only in-frame clones and omits some. Among around 300,000 clones, over 75% were seen once, and the ten largest hold over 8%. Sample: peripheral blood. These receptors were obtained from a man aged 18-30 years with active or convalescent COVID-19.

J is TRBJ2-2 and V is TRBV9, with TRBD2 identical over 12 bases. The CDR3 sequence is 14 residues long. The V and J ends lost 6 bases and 6 bases, in that order; junction bases with no gene match: 3. CDR1 and CDR2 (germline): SGDLS, YYNGEE. The CDR3: CASKGLAGPGELFF. DNA for the CDR3: TGTGCCAGCAAGGGACTAGCGGGCCCCGGGGAGCTGTTTTTT.

The chain has TRBV4-1 and TRBJ2-7; no clear D gene. The CDR3 length is 13 residues. The germline V and J ends were trimmed by 1 base and 2 bases, with 6 bases remaining between them. Germline CDR1 and CDR2: MGHRA and YSYEKL. The CDR3 here is CASSQVVAYEQYF. The CDR3 DNA reads as TGCGCCAGCAGCCAAGTTGTAGCCTACGAGCAGTACTTC.

The table lists this clone with a few counts. This chain joins TRBV9 and TRBJ2-7; 7 bases fit TRBD1. Per the germline V gene, CDR1 is SGDLS and CDR2 is YYNGEE. V was clipped by 3 bases and J by 6 bases; unmatched bases: 12. CDR3 size: 15 residues. The CDR3 nucleotides read TGTGCCAGCAGCGCCTTACAGGGGAGCCTCGGCGAGCAGTACTTC. It is translated as CASSALQGSLGEQYF.

V is TRBV12-3 or TRBV12-4 and J is TRBJ2-2; D unresolved. The V gene lost 2 bases and the J gene lost 6 bases, with 4 bases spanning the gap. The length of the CDR3 is 12 residues. CDR3 nucleotide sequence: TGTGCCAGCAGTTTACTATCCGGGGAGCTGTTTTTT. Its translation is CASSLLSGELFF.

The V gene is TRBV29-1, the J gene TRBJ1-2; D gene ambiguous. The CDR3 length is 11 residues. Trimming took off 4 bases at V and 8 bases at J, with 11 bases between the two ends. Germline V gene lookup returns CDR1 SQVTM and CDR2 ANQGSEA. In DNA form, the CDR3 reads TGCAGCGTTGGGGTAGAGGAAGGCTACACCTTC. This gives the protein CSVGVEEGYTF.

The chain is built from TRBV28 and TRBJ1-2; D may be TRBD1 (6 bases). The V and J ends lost 1 base and 2 bases respectively, with 23 bases between them. The germline CDR1 and CDR2 sequences are MDHEN and SYDVKM. This CDR3 region has 19 residues. The CDR3 DNA is TGTGCCAGCAGTTTATCAGCGAAAGGGGGGGCAGGGACCAACTATGGCTACACCTTC. This sequence encodes CASSLSAKGGAGTNYGYTF.

For this clone: The sample carries other DNA sequences with the same CDR3. The rearrangement uses TRBV12-3 or TRBV12-4 and TRBJ1-5; TRBD1 agrees at 8 bases. With 5 bases clipped from V and 6 bases from J, the junction kept 3 bases outside the gene matches. This CDR3 is built from 13 residues. The chain's CDR3 is CASSLQGGQPQHF. CDR3 nucleotide sequence: TGTGCCAGCAGTCTACAGGGGGGTCAGCCCCAGCATTTT.

The chain combines TRBV6-2 or TRBV6-3 with TRBJ1-4; D is possibly TRBD1 (5 bases). The CDR3 is 17 amino acids. Germline CDR1 and CDR2: MNHEY and SVGEGT. V was cut by 0 bases and J by 0 bases, with 11 bases left in between. The CDR3 DNA sequence: TGTGCCAGCAGTTACTCGGACAAGGATGCAACTAATGAAAAACTGTTTTTT. Residues: CASSYSDKDATNEKLFF.

This chain links TRBV10-3 with TRBJ1-2, with TRBD1 identical over 10 bases. Germline lookup yields CDR1 ENHRY and CDR2 SYGVKD. The CDR3 is 14 amino acids. Germline trimming cut 5 bases from V and 5 bases from J; bases unmatched to any gene: 5. CDR3 loop: CAISPGTGVYGYTF. CDR3 coding DNA: TGTGCCATCAGTCCCGGGACAGGGGTATATGGCTACACCTTC.

The chain links TRBV13 to TRBJ1-2, with D uncertain. Trimming shortened V by 8 bases and J by 1 base, and 8 bases separated the two germline ends. Germline CDR1 PRHDT, CDR2 FYEKMQ (reference sequence). There are 12 residues in the CDR3. The CDR3 bases are TGTGCCAGCGCTGCGGGTAACTATGGCTACACCTTC. It codes for CASAAGNYGYTF.

The chain couples TRBV18 to TRBJ1-6, with 7 nucleotides matching TRBD1. J was trimmed by 6 bases and V by 3 bases; bases with no gene match: 5. CDR1 and CDR2 from the germline V gene are KGHSH and LQKENI. This CDR3 is built from 15 residues. CDR3 in DNA: TGTGCCAGCTCACCGCGGGACAGAACTAATTCACCCCTCCACTTT. The encoded protein is CASSPRDRTNSPLHF. The full variable domain, its missing parts supplied by reference TRBV18 and TRBJ1-6, is NAGVMQNPRHLVRRRGQEARLRCSPMKGHSHVYWYRQLPEEGLKFMVYLQKENIIDESGMPKERFSAEFPKEGPSILRIQQVVRGDSAAYFCASSPRDRTNSPLHFGNGTRLTVT.

The chain uses TRBV5-6 and TRBJ1-2, with 7 nucleotides matching TRBD1. Germline V lookup: CDR1 SGHDT, CDR2 YYEEEE. Trimming at V came to 0 bases and at J to 5 bases, leaving 4 bases not matched to a gene. The CDR3 runs 14 residues. In DNA form, the CDR3 reads TGTGCCAGCAGCTTGGTAGTGACAGGGTATGGCTACACCTTC. This encodes CASSLVVTGYGYTF.

V gene TRBV19 combines with J gene TRBJ1-6; maybe TRBD1 (6 bases). This CDR3 has 14 residues. Germline CDR1 and CDR2: LNHDA and SQIVND (reference sequence). Trimming took off 4 bases at V and 10 bases at J, with 14 bases between the two ends. The CDR3 DNA is TGTGCCAGTAGTAGCACAGGGCGACTGTCACCCCTCCACTTT. Its translation is CASSSTGRLSPLHF. The full variable domain, with the rest looked up from reference TRBV19 and TRBJ1-6, is DGGITQSPKYLFRKEGQNVTLSCEQNLNHDAMYWYRQDPGQGLRLIYYSQIVNDFQKGDIAEGYSVSREKKESFPLTVTSAQKNPTAFYLCASSSTGRLSPLHFGNGTRLTVT.

The chain employs TRBV25-1 and TRBJ2-7; 9 bases fit TRBD2. The CDR3 length is 14 residues. V lost 5 bases and J lost 1; bases outside the gene matches: 3. Germline values: CDR1 MGHDK, CDR2 SYGVNS. In DNA, the CDR3 is TGTGCCAGCAGTAGCGGGGGGCCTTCCTACGAGCAGTACTTC. Translation gives CASSSGGPSYEQYF.

The chain is built from TRBV6-5 and TRBJ2-7, with 10 bases matching TRBD2. Germline assignment: CDR1 MNHEY and CDR2 SVGAGI. The ends lost 6 bases at V and 2 bases at J; junction bases unmatched: 7. CDR3 length equals 15 residues. The CDR3 DNA sequence: TGTGCCAGCAGCCCCCTAGCGGGGGTGACCTACGAGCAGTACTTC. It specifies CASSPLAGVTYEQYF.